This T cell receptor (beta chain) is from a study of long-term antiretroviral therapy in people with HIV. Study-wide points: HIV repertoires spanned narrower CDR3 length ranges than controls. Diversity went up after ART and still fell short of transplant donor controls.

Survey-level resolution applied to immunoSEQ assay v3.0. The table came from immunoSEQ multiplex PCR; TCRdb's copy has only in-frame clones and leaves some out. The data hold around 43,000 clones, with about 94% observed a single time. Concerning this clone itself: What it binds is not known.

The CDR3 contains 15 residues. The V gene's germline CDR1 is SNHLY and CDR2 FYNNEI. Trimming at V came to 6 bases and at J to 1 base, leaving 5 bases not matched to a gene. The origin of this receptor is a man aged 30-40 years with HIV. This chain links TRBV2 with TRBJ1-4; 7 positions agree with TRBD1. Sequences were derived from unsorted PBMCs, sampled about 9.1 years after starting antiretroviral therapy. CDR3 protein: CASRGQSGTNEKLFF. DNA for the CDR3: TGTGCCAGCAGGGGACAGTCGGGAACTAATGAAAAACTGTTTTTT.